The clone carrying this T cell receptor (beta chain) has a handful of counts. Its target is not known. Assay: immunoSEQ multiplex PCR; the TCRdb copy retains only in-frame clones and omits some. The data show some 150,000 clones, with about 87% seen just once and approximately 2.1% held by the top ten. The data derive from a study of T cell responses to AZD1222 COVID-19 vaccine. Study at large: Analyses pooled second doses at about 4 or about 12 weeks. The study's findings and limits: Spike-specific TCR breadth and depth went up after people got two AZD1222 doses. The span of vaccine-associated CD4 TCRs extended across spike, with dominance at 160-218 and 743-854. Baseline seropositivity occurred in only a handful of AZD1222 recipients.

This CDR3 has 15 amino acids. CDR1 is SGHTA and CDR2 is FQGNSA in the germline V gene. V lost 4 bases and J 8 bases, leaving 17 bases between the germline ends. The chain joins TRBV7-2 to TRBJ1-4, with a weak D call TRBD1 (5 bases). This clonotype was obtained from an adult in good health. The sample was peripheral blood, taken on day 0 of AZD1222 vaccination. CDR3: CASSSRGTQWEKLFF. CDR3 nucleotides: TGTGCCAGCAGCTCCCGAGGGACCCAGTGGGAAAAACTGTTTTTT.